The 7 T cell receptor gamma chains given below trace back to one sample, sequenced in a study of intestinal T cells in coeliac disease. Genomic DNA came from ten approximately 4.7-µm formalin-fixed paraffin-embedded scrolls per case. TRG repertoires were amplified with LymphoTrack primers from 150 to 250 ng of biopsy DNA. TCRdb fed the multiplex PCR reads into CATT to redo clone calling. The table records over 450 gamma-chain clones, nearly 45% of them present only once. Sequences were obtained from a duodenal biopsy. The receptor source for this set is a human donor who served as a control with a normal duodenal biopsy, not a healthy volunteer.

This sequence joins TRGV2 and TRGJ1 or TRGJ2. The CDR3 totals 14 residues. J lost 3 bases, V lost 12 bases, and 17 bases had no gene match. CDR1 is EGSNGY and CDR2 is YDSYNSKV in the germline V gene. The CDR3 region has the DNA TGTGCCGACCTGGGGACGGGGGGTTATTATAAGAAACTCTTT. Its translation: CADLGTGGYYKKLF.

The gene calls are TRGV11 and TRGJ1 or TRGJ2. TRGV11 is known as an ORF, though its function is uncertain. V was pared by 6 bases and J by 11 bases, with 7 bases of the junction left unmatched. The CDR3 sequence is 11 residues long. The CDR3 here is CACWIDDEKLF. The CDR3 DNA sequence: TGTGCCTGCTGGATTGACGACGAGAAACTCTTT.

On this clone itself: A read error likely explains why the TCRdb protein, taken from a much larger clone, differs from this DNA's translation at residue 4; the protein shown is translated from the DNA. This chain uses TRGV10 with TRGJ1 or TRGJ2. TRGV10 is sorted into the ORF group, with uncertain function. J gave up 2 bases and V 12 bases, and 5 bases lay outside the gene matches. The CDR3 totals 11 residues. In DNA form, the CDR3 reads TGTGCTGCATGCTATTATTATAAGAAACTCTTT. Protein sequence: CAACYYYKKLF.

This clone has only a few counts. The chain employs TRGV2 and TRGJ1 or TRGJ2. The CDR3 consists of 13 residues. The germline V gene has CDR1 EGSNGY and CDR2 YDSYNSKV. DNA of the CDR3: TGTGCACCTGGGACGGGCGTCCATTATAAGAAACTCTTT. It translates to CAPGTGVHYKKLF.

This clone was detected only a few times. The chain carries TRGV10 and TRGJ1 or TRGJ2. TRGV10 is reported as an ORF; its role is uncertain. The CDR3 is 12 amino acids. Trimming at V came to 8 bases and at J to 2 bases, leaving 4 bases not matched to a gene. The CDR3 sequence is CAAWIYYYKKLF. The CDR3, as DNA: TGTGCTGCGTGGATTTATTATTATAAGAAACTCTTT.

V is TRGV9 and J is TRGJ1 or TRGJ2. The V and J ends lost 4 bases and 3 bases, in that order; junction bases with no gene match: 18. Germline CDR1 reads GITISATS; CDR2 reads ISYDGTV (reference sequence). This CDR3 is 17 amino acids long. The CDR3 sequence: CALWEGAVLPLYYKKLF. DNA for the CDR3: TGTGCCTTGTGGGAAGGTGCCGTCTTACCCCTTTATTATAAGAAACTCTTT.

This clone was seen only a few times. Translating this DNA gives a protein that differs at residue 7 from the TCRdb one, which belongs to a much larger clone; a read error is likely, and the protein shown is this translation. V is TRGV10 and J is TRGJP1. TRGV10 is classed as an ORF, of uncertain function. The CDR3 has 10 residues. CDR3 loop: CAASRWLKIF. In nucleotides, the CDR3 is TGTGCTGCGAGCCGTTGGCTCAAGATATTT.